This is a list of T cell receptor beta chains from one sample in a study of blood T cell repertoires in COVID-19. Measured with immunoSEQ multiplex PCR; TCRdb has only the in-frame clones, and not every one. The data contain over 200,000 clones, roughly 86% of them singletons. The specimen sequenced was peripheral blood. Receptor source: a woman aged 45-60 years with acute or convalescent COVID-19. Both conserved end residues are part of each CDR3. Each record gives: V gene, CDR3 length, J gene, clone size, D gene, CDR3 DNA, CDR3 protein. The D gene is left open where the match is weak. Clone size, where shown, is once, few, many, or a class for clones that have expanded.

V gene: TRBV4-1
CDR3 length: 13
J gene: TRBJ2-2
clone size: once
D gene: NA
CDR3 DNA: TGCGCCAGCAGCTCAGTTCTCACCGGGGAGCTGTTTTTT
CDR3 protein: CASSSVLTGELFF

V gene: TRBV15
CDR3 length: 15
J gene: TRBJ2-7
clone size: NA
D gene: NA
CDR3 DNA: TGTGCCACCAGCCTACTGACAGATTATACCTACGAGCAGTACTTC
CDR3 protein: CATSLLTDYTYEQYF

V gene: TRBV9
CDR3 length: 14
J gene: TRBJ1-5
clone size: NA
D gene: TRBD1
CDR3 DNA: TGTGCCAGCAGCCCGACAGGGCTCAATCAGCCCCAGCATTTT
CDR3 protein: CASSPTGLNQPQHF

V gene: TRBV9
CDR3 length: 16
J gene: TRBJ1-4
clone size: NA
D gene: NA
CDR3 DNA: TGTGCCAGCAGCCCCCCTTCAGAGGGCGGGAATGAAAAACTGTTTTTT
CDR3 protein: CASSPPSEGGNEKLFF

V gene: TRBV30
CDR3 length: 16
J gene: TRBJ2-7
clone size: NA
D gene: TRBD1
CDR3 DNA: TGTGCCTGGAGTCTAAGCGGGACAGGGGGATCCTACGAGCAGTACTTC
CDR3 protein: CAWSLSGTGGSYEQYF

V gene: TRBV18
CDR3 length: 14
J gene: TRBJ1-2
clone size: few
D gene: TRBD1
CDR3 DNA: TGTGCCAGCTCACCACCGACAGGACAGGGAAAACGCACCTTC
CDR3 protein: CASSPPTGQGKRTF

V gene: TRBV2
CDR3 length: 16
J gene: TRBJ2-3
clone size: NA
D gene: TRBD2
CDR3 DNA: TGTGCCAGCAGTGGCCGACTAGCTTTTGGCACAGATACGCAGTATTTT
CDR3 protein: CASSGRLAFGTDTQYF

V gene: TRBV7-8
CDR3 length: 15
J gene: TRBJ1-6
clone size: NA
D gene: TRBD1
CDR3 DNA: TGTGCCAGCAGCTTGGAGGACAGGGTAAATTCACCCCTCCACTTT
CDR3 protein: CASSLEDRVNSPLHF

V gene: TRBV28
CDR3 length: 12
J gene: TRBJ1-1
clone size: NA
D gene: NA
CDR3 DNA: TGTGCCAGCAGGGGGCCAATCACTGAAGCTTTCTTT
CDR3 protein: CASRGPITEAFF

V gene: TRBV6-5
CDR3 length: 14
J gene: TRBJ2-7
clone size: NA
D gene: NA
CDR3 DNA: TGTGCCAGCAGTTCGAGGTACACCTCCTACGAGCAGTACTTC
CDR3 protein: CASSSRYTSYEQYF

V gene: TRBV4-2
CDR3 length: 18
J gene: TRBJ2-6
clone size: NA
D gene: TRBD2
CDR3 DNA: TGTGCCAGCAGCCCCCGAGGACGGGGGGGCTCTGGGGCCAACGTCCTGACTTTC
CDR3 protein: CASSPRGRGGSGANVLTF

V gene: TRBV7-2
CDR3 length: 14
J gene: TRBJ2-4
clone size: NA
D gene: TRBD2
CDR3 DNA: TGTGCCAGCAGCCAGAGGGCGGGGGAAAACATTCAGTACTTC
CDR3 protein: CASSQRAGENIQYF

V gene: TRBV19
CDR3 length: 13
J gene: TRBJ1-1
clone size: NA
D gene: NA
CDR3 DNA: TGTGCCAGTAGTCCCGACAGCTACACTGAAGCTTTCTTT
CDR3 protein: CASSPDSYTEAFF

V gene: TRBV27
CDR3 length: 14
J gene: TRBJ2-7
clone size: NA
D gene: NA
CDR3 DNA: TGTGCCAGCAGGAGACACTCGCCGTCCTACGAGCAGTACTTC
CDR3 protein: CASRRHSPSYEQYF

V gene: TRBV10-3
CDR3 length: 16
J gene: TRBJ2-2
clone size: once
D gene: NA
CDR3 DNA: TGTGCCATCAGTGAACTTGGGACACGGGTCCCCGGGGAGCTGTTTTTT
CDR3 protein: CAISELGTRVPGELFF

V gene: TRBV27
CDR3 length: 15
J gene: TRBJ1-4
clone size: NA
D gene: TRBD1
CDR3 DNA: TGTGCCAGCAGTTTCCAGGGGGCACATAATGAAAAACTGTTTTTT
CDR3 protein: CASSFQGAHNEKLFF

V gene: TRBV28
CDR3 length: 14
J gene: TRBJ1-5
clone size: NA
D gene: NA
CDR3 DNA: TGTGCCAGCTGCCGCGCAGGTGACAATCAGCCCCAGCATTTT
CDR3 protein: CASCRAGDNQPQHF

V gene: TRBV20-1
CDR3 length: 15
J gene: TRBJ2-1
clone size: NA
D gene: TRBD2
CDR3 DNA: TGCAGTGCTAGTGGACTAGCGAAACCCCACAATGAGCAGTTCTTC
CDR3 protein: CSASGLAKPHNEQFF

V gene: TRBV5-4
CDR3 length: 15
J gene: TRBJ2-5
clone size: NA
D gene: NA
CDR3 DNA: TGTGCCAGCAGCTTTATCGCCGGGACTCAAGAGACCCAGTACTTC
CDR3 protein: CASSFIAGTQETQYF

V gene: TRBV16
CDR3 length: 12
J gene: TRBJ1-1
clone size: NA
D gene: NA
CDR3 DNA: TGTGCCAGCAGCCAATCGACAGATGGGGCTTTCTTT
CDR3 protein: CASSQSTDGAFF

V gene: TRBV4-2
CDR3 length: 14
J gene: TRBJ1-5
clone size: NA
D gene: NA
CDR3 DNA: TGTGCCAGCAGCGAGGACAGAATCAATCAGCCCCAGCATTTT
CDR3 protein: CASSEDRINQPQHF

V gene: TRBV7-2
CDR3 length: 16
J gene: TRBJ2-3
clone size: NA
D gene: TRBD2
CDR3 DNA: TGTGCCAGCAGCCCGGGACTAGCGAGCGACACAGATACGCAGTATTTT
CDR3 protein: CASSPGLASDTDTQYF

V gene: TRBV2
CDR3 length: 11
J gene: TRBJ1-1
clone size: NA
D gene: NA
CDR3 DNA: TGTGCCAGCAGCTATGACACTGAAGCTTTCTTT
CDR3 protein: CASSYDTEAFF

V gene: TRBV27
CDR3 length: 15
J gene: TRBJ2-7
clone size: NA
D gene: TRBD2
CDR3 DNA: TGTGCCAGCAGGGGGCGACTAGCGGGGAGATACGAGCAGTACTTC
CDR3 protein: CASRGRLAGRYEQYF

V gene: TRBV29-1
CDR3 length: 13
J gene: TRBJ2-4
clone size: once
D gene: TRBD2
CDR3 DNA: TGCAGCGTCGCCACAGCGGGAGGGGACATTCAGTACTTC
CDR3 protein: CSVATAGGDIQYF

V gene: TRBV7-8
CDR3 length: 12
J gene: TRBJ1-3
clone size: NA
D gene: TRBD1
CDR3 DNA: TGTGCCAGCAGCCCAGGACAGGGGGCCATATATTTT
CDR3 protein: CASSPGQGAIYF

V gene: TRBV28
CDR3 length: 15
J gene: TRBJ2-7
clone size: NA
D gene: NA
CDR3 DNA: TGTGCCAGCAGTTTCGGGTGGCGGGCGTCCTACGAGCAGTACTTC
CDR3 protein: CASSFGWRASYEQYF

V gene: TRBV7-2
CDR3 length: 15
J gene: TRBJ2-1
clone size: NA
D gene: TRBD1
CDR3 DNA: TGTGCCAGCAGCTTCGACAGGGGGCTAAGTCATGAGCAGTTCTTC
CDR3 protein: CASSFDRGLSHEQFF

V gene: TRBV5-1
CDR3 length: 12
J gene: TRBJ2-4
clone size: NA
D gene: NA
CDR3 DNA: TGCGCCAGCAGCTTGTACGAGAACATTCAGTACTTC
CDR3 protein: CASSLYENIQYF

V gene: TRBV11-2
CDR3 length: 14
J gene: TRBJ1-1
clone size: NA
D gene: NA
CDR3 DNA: TGTGCCAGCAGCTTAGATCGCGGGGGCACTGAAGCTTTCTTT
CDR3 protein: CASSLDRGGTEAFF

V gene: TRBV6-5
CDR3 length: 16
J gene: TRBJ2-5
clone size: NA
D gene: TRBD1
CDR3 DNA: TGTGCCAGCAGTTACTCGATCTCTGACAGGGGAAGGACCCAGTACTTC
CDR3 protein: CASSYSISDRGRTQYF

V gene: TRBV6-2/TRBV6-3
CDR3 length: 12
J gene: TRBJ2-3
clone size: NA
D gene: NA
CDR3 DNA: TGTGCCAGCAGCCCGAGATCAGATACGCAGTATTTT
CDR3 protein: CASSPRSDTQYF

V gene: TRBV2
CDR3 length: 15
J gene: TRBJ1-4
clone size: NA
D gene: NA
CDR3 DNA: TGTGCCAGCAGTGACGGAGGGAGGGGGGCCGAAAAACTGTTTTTT
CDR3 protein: CASSDGGRGAEKLFF

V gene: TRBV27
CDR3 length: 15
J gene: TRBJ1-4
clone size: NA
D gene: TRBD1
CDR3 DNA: TGTGCCAGCACCTTCTACGGACAGGGGCCTGAAAAACTGTTTTTT
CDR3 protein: CASTFYGQGPEKLFF

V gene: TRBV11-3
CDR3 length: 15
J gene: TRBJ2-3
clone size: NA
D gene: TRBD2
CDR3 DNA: TGTGCCAGCAGCCTAGCGGGAGACCGGCCAGATACGCAGTATTTT
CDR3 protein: CASSLAGDRPDTQYF

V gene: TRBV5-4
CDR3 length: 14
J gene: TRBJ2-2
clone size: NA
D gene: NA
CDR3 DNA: TGTGCCAGCAGCTTGGCCGGGTACACCGGGGAGCTGTTTTTT
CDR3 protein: CASSLAGYTGELFF

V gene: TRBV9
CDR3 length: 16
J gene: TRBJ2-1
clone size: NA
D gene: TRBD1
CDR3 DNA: TGTGCCAGCAGCAAACTAGGGGGACAGGGGACCGGTGAGCAGTTCTTC
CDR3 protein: CASSKLGGQGTGEQFF

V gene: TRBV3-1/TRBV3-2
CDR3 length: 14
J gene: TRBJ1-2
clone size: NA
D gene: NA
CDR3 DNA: TGTGCCAGCAGCCAAAGGGGCCCCTGGGATGGCTACACCTTC
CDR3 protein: CASSQRGPWDGYTF

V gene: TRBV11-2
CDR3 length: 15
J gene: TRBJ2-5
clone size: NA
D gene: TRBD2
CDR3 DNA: TGTGCCAGCAGCCTTAGACTAGCGGGAGGGGAGACCCAGTACTTC
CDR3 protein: CASSLRLAGGETQYF

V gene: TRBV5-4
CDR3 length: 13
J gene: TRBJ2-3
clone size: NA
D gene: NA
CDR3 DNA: TGTGCCAGCAGCTTGTGGGCAGCAGATACGCAGTATTTT
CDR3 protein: CASSLWAADTQYF

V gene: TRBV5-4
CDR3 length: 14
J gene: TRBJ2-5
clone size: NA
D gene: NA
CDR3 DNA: TGTGCCAGCAGCTTTCGGAGCCGGGTGGAGACCCAGTACTTC
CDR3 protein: CASSFRSRVETQYF

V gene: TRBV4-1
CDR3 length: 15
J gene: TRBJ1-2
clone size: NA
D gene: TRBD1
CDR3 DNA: TGCGCCAGCAGCCAATCGACAGGGTCTGCCTATGGCTACACCTTC
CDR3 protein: CASSQSTGSAYGYTF

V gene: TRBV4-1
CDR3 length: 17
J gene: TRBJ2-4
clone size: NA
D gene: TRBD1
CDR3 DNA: TGCGCCAGCAGCCAAGAGTCCTTGGACAGGAACAAAAACATTCAGTACTTC
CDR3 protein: CASSQESLDRNKNIQYF

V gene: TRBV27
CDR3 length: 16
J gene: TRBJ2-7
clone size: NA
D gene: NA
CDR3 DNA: TGTGCCAGCAGTTTATTTTTCGCAGGGGAGTCCTACGAGCAGTACTTC
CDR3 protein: CASSLFFAGESYEQYF

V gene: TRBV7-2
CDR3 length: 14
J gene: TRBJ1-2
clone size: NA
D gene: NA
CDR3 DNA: TGTGCCAGCAGCTTGAGTGGGAGCGACTATGGCTACACCTTC
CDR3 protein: CASSLSGSDYGYTF

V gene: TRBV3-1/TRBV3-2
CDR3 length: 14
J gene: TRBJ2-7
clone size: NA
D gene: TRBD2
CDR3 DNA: TGTGCCAGCAGTCCTAGCGGGATCGTCTACGAGCAGTACTTC
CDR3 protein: CASSPSGIVYEQYF

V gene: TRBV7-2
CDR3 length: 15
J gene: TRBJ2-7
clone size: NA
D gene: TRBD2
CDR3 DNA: TGTGCCAGCAGCCCTCGACTAGCCCTCTCCTACGAGCAGTACTTC
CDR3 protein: CASSPRLALSYEQYF

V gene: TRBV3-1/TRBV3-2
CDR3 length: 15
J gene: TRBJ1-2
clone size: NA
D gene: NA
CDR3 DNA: TGTGCCAGCAGCCTAACGCCGGGGTCGGGCTATGGCTACACCTTC
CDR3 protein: CASSLTPGSGYGYTF

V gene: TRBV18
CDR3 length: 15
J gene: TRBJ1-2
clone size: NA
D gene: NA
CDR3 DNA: TGTGCCAGCTCACCATCGGACGGGGTTCACTATGGCTACACCTTC
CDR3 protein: CASSPSDGVHYGYTF

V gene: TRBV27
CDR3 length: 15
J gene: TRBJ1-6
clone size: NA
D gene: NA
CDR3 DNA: TGTGCCAGCAGTTTTGGGCAGCGGAGGACCTCACCCCTCCACTTT
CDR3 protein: CASSFGQRRTSPLHF

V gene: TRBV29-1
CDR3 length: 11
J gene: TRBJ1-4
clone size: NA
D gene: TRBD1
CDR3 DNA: TGCAGCGTTGGACAGGGTGAAAAACTGTTTTTT
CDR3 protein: CSVGQGEKLFF

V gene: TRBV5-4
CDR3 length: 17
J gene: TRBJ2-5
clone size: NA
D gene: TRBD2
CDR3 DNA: TGTGCCAGCAGCCCACTCGGGGCTAGCGGGAACCAAGAGACCCAGTACTTC
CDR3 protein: CASSPLGASGNQETQYF

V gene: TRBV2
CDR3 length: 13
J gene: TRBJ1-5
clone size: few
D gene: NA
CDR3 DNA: TGTGCCGGGTCGACAGGAGCTAATCAGCCCCAGCATTTT
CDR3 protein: CAGSTGANQPQHF

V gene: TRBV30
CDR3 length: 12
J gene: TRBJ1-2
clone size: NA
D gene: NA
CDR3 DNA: TGTGCCTGGAGCCCAGGGTGGGATGGCTACACCTTC
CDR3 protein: CAWSPGWDGYTF

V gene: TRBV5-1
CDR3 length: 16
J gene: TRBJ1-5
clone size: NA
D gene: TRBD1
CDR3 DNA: TGCGCCAGCAGCCCGGGGACAGGAGATAGCAATCAGCCCCAGCATTTT
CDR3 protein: CASSPGTGDSNQPQHF

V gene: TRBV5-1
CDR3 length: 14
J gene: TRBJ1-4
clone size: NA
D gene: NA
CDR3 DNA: TGCGCCAGCAGCTTGGGACAAACTAATGAAAAACTGTTTTTT
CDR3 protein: CASSLGQTNEKLFF

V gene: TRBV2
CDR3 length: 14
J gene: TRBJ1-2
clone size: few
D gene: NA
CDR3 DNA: TGTGCCAGCAACACCGGGGGGGACAACTATGGCTACACCTTC
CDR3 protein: CASNTGGDNYGYTF